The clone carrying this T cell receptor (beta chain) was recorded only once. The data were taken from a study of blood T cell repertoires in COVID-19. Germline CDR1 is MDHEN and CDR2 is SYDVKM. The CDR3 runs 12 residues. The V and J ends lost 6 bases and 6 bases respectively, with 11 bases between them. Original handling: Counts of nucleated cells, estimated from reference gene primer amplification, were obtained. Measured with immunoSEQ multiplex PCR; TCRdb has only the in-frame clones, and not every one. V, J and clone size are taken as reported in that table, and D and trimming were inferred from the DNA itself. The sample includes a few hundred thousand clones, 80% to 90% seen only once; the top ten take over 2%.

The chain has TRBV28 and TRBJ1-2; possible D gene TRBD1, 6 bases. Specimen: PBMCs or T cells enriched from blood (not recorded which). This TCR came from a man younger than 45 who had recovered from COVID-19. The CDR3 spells CASREGVDGYTF. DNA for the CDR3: TGTGCCAGCAGAGAGGGGGTTGATGGCTACACCTTC.